This T cell receptor beta chain was found in a study of blood T cell repertoires in COVID-19. Study in general: Samples of COVID-19 (acute and convalescent) were obtained from the United States, Italy and Spain. T cells, B-cell-depleted T cells, or PBMCs provided the cDNA or gDNA that served as material.

The germline V gene encodes CDR1 SGHTA and CDR2 FQGNSA. The CDR3 consists of 16 residues. V was pared by 5 bases and J by 9 bases, with 15 bases of the junction left unmatched. While infection was still active, Seattle patients were enrolled and then followed longitudinally. Assay used: immunoSEQ multiplex PCR; TCRdb lists only in-frame clones, some missing. The sample yields some 70,000 clones, over 75% seen once. The chain uses TRBV7-2 and TRBJ2-1; 8 bases fit TRBD2. What was sequenced was peripheral blood. This sequence originates from a woman aged 55 to 70 with COVID-19, enrolled during active disease. This CDR3 reads CASSPGEAGVTAEQFF. DNA for the CDR3: TGTGCCAGCAGCCCCGGAGAAGCGGGAGTAACAGCTGAGCAGTTCTTC.